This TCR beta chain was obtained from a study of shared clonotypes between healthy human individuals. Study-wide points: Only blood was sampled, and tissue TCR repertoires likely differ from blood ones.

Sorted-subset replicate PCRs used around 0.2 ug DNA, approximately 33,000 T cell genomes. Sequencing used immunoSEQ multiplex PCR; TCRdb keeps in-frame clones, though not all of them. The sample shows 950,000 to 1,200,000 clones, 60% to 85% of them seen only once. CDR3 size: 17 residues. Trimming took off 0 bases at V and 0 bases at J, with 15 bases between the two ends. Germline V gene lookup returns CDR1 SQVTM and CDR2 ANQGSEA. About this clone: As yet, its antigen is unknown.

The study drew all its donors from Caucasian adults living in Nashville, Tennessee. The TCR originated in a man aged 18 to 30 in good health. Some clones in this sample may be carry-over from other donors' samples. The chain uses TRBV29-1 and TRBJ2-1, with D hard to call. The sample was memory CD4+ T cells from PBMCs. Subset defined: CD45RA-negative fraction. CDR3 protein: CSVEDAVSVGSYNEQFF. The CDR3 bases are TGCAGCGTTGAAGACGCCGTATCGGTAGGCTCCTACAATGAGCAGTTCTTC.